The 24 T cell receptor beta chains given below trace back to one sample, sequenced in a study of blood T cell repertoires in COVID-19. The data were produced by immunoSEQ multiplex PCR, yet TCRdb's version contains in-frame clones alone and is incomplete. The data contain more than 250,000 clones, approximately 89% of them singletons. Sequencing input: PBMCs or T cells enriched from blood (not recorded which). The receptors were gathered from a woman aged 30 to 39 who had recovered from COVID-19.

The chain joins TRBV27 to TRBJ1-1; TRBD1 might be the D (6 bases). CDR3 length: 13 residues. Germline V gives CDR1 MNHEY, CDR2 SMNVEV (reference sequence). V shed 3 bases and J shed 7 bases, with 12 bases lying between them. The CDR3 loop is CASSFGGTFEAFF. The CDR3 region has the DNA TGTGCCAGCAGTTTCGGGGGGACATTTGAAGCTTTCTTT.

The chain uses TRBV7-2 and TRBJ2-1, with TRBD2 matching 9 bases. Germline trimming cut 6 bases from V and 8 bases from J; bases unmatched to any gene: 11. Looked up from germline, CDR1 is SGHTA and CDR2 is FQGNSA. This CDR3 region has 15 residues. CDR3 coding DNA: TGTGCCAGCAGGGTGTCGCGGGGGGGCCGGGATGAGCAGTTCTTC. It is translated as CASRVSRGGRDEQFF. The full variable domain, rest sourced from reference TRBV7-2 and TRBJ2-1, is GAGVSQSPSNKVTEKGKDVELRCDPISGHTALYWYRQSLGQGLEFLIYFQGNSAPDKSGLPSDRFSAERTGGSVSTLTIQRTQQEDSAVYLCASRVSRGGRDEQFFGPGTRLTVL.

V is TRBV18 and J is TRBJ1-2; 10 nucleotides match TRBD1. V was clipped by 3 bases and J by 7 bases; unmatched bases: 5. CDR3 length equals 14 residues. CDR1 KGHSH and CDR2 LQKENI come from the germline V gene. The CDR3 DNA is TGTGCCAGCTCACCGACAGGGGGCCACGCTGGCTACACCTTC. This encodes CASSPTGGHAGYTF.

The gene calls are TRBV6-4 and TRBJ2-1, with D maybe TRBD2 (5 bases). The V gene lost 8 bases and the J gene lost 5 bases, with 10 bases spanning the gap. Germline CDR1 is MRHNA and CDR2 is SNTAGT. This CDR3 is 12 amino acids long. CDR3 sequence (DNA): TGTGCCAGCTCGGGAACGAACAATGAGCAGTTCTTC. Residues: CASSGTNNEQFF.

The J gene is TRBJ1-2, the V gene TRBV9; 8 bases match TRBD1. With V trimmed by 4 bases and J by 6 bases, 5 bases remained unmatched. The CDR3 runs 13 residues. CDR1 and CDR2 from the germline V gene are SGDLS and YYNGEE. CDR3 DNA sequence: TGTGCCAGCAGCCGGGACAGGTTGGATGGCTACACCTTC. It specifies CASSRDRLDGYTF.

The chain links TRBV19 to TRBJ1-2; 7 bases fit TRBD1. The CDR3 has 16 amino acids. CDR1 and CDR2 (germline): LNHDA, SQIVND (reference sequence). The junction had 11 bases not matched to a gene; V was cut back by 7 bases and J by 0 bases. CDR3 DNA: TGTGCCAGTACTCGTATTCTGGGACAGACTAACTATGGCTACACCTTC. This sequence encodes CASTRILGQTNYGYTF.

The chain combines TRBV18 with TRBJ2-6; D not certain. The CDR3 has 18 amino acids. The germline gives CDR1 KGHSH, CDR2 LQKENI. With 2 bases removed from V and 1 base from J, the gap between germline ends came to 15 bases. CDR3 residues: CASSPMSYALSGANVLTF. In DNA, the CDR3 is TGTGCCAGCTCACCAATGTCATACGCGTTGTCTGGGGCCAACGTCCTGACTTTC. The full variable domain, in which reference TRBV18 and TRBJ2-6 provide the parts outside the CDR3, is NAGVMQNPRHLVRRRGQEARLRCSPMKGHSHVYWYRQLPEEGLKFMVYLQKENIIDESGMPKERFSAEFPKEGPSILRIQQVVRGDSAAYFCASSPMSYALSGANVLTFGAGSRLTVL.

The chain combines TRBV4-1 with TRBJ1-6; D is uncertain. Deletions cut 7 bases from V and 0 bases from J, with 16 bases between. The CDR3 spans 17 residues. The germline gives CDR1 MGHRA, CDR2 YSYEKL. The DNA of the CDR3 is TGCGCCAGCACCCCCGGGTTCTCGGACTCCTATAATTCACCCCTCCACTTT. This translates into CASTPGFSDSYNSPLHF.

The rearrangement uses TRBV5-4 and TRBJ2-1, with 9 bases that match TRBD1. The CDR3 has 15 residues. Trimming cost V 0 bases and J 8 bases; bases outside gene matches: 6. CDR1 and CDR2 (germline): SGHNT, YYREEE (reference sequence). The CDR3 bases are TGTGCCAGCAGCTTGGTGGGACAGGGCTGGGATGAGCAGTTCTTC. Its protein is CASSLVGQGWDEQFF.

This clone was seen only once. This sequence joins TRBV12-5 and TRBJ2-3; 8 bases are a match to TRBD1. Germline V gene data show CDR1 as LGHNT and CDR2 as FRNRAP. Trimming cost V 6 bases and J 3 bases; bases outside gene matches: 11. The CDR3 runs 16 residues. Here the CDR3 DNA reads TGTGCTAGTGGACCCGGGACAGGTTATTGGACAGATACGCAGTATTTT. Translated: CASGPGTGYWTDTQYF.

This sequence joins TRBV4-1 and TRBJ2-7; 14 nucleotides line up with TRBD2. The length of the CDR3 is 15 residues. V trimming: 5 bases; J trimming: 4 bases; junction bases outside the gene matches: 4. CDR1 and CDR2 from the germline V gene are MGHRA and YSYEKL. In nucleotides, the CDR3 is TGCGCCAGCAGCACAAGGACTAGCGGGGGGTACGAGCAGTACTTC. It encodes CASSTRTSGGYEQYF.

The DNA of the CDR3 is TGCGCCAGCAGCTTGGTATTTGGGACAGGTAACACTGAAGCTTTCTTT. This encodes CASSLVFGTGNTEAFF. The chain links TRBV5-1 to TRBJ1-1, with 8 bases aligning to TRBD1. The CDR3 is 16 residues long. V shed 0 bases and J 2 bases; nucleotides not matched to a gene: 6. CDR1 is SGHRS and CDR2 is YFSETQ in the germline V gene. The variable domain in full, completed from reference TRBV5-1 and TRBJ1-1, reads KAGVTQTPRYLIKTRGQQVTLSCSPISGHRSVSWYQQTPGQGLQFLFEYFSETQRNKGNFPGRFSGRQFSNSRSEMNVSTLELGDSALYLCASSLVFGTGNTEAFFGQGTRLTVV.

For this clone: Other DNA sequences in this sample translate to the same CDR3. The genes are TRBV7-2 and TRBJ1-2, with 8 bases matching TRBD1. The V gene's germline CDR1 is SGHTA and CDR2 FQGNSA. The CDR3 is 13 residues long. Losses at the gene ends were 5 bases for V and 2 bases for J; bases not matched to a gene: 1. The CDR3 DNA reads as TGTGCCAGCAGCAGGACAGGGAACTATGGCTACACCTTC. It is translated as CASSRTGNYGYTF.

The genes are TRBV12-3 or TRBV12-4 and TRBJ1-5, with TRBD1 as a possible D gene (6 bases). V shed 5 bases and J shed 3 bases, with 8 bases lying between them. The CDR3 is 13 residues long. The CDR3 coding sequence is TGTGCCAGCAGTACAGGGTACAATCAGCCCCAGCATTTT. Encoded protein: CASSTGYNQPQHF.

This sequence joins TRBV9 and TRBJ2-2, with a weak D call TRBD1 (6 bases). CDR3 length: 14 residues. Germline V gene sequence: CDR1 SGDLS, CDR2 YYNGEE. Trimming took off 4 bases at V and 7 bases at J, with 14 bases between the two ends. The CDR3 here is CASSPMVGGGELFF. Here the CDR3 DNA reads TGTGCCAGCAGCCCAATGGTAGGGGGCGGGGAGCTGTTTTTT.

Of note for this clone: The same CDR3 is also encoded by other DNA sequences in this sample. The CDR3 bases are TGTGCCAGTAGTATCGACAGTAGCAATCAGCCCCAGCATTTT. Amino acids: CASSIDSSNQPQHF. The gene calls are TRBV19 and TRBJ1-5; D possibly corresponds to TRBD1 (5 bases). This CDR3 spans 14 amino acids. The ends were cut back, 3 bases at V and 0 bases at J, with 6 bases in the middle. Germline CDR1 LNHDA, CDR2 SQIVND (reference sequence).

The chain is built from TRBV4-3 and TRBJ2-3, with TRBD2 matching 8 bases. With V trimmed by 1 base and J by 8 bases, 8 bases remained unmatched. The length of the CDR3 is 15 residues. Germline values: CDR1 LGHNA, CDR2 YSLEER. The CDR3 loop reads CASSQGGAGARTQYF. The DNA of the CDR3 is TGCGCCAGCAGCCAAGGGGGAGCGGGGGCGCGTACGCAGTATTTT.

The CDR3 loop is CASKSGQGARNQPQHF. The CDR3 DNA sequence: TGTGCCAGCAAATCGGGACAGGGGGCACGAAATCAGCCCCAGCATTTT. This chain links TRBV27 with TRBJ1-5; TRBD1 agrees at 12 bases. In germline, CDR1 is MNHEY, CDR2 SMNVEV (reference sequence). The CDR3 totals 16 residues. V gave up 7 bases and J gave up 4 bases; unmatched junction bases: 8.

The chain combines TRBV19 with TRBJ1-1, with a tentative D call TRBD1 (6 bases). V lost 9 bases, J lost 1 base, and 15 bases lay in between. Germline V lookup: CDR1 LNHDA, CDR2 SQIVND (reference sequence). The CDR3 covers 14 residues. The CDR3 loop is CASQLDRSNTEAFF. In DNA, the CDR3 is TGTGCCAGCCAGCTCGACAGGTCGAACACTGAAGCTTTCTTT.

V gene TRBV7-6 combines with J gene TRBJ2-3; 11 bases are a match to TRBD2. With V trimmed by 6 bases and J by 4 bases, 6 bases remained unmatched. Germline V gene lookup returns CDR1 SGHVS and CDR2 FNYEAQ. CDR3 length: 15 amino acids. CDR3 protein: CASRQLAGDADTQYF. The CDR3 bases are TGTGCCAGCAGACAACTAGCGGGGGACGCAGATACGCAGTATTTT. Full variable domain (missing parts from reference TRBV7-6 and TRBJ2-3): GAGVSQSPRYKVTKRGQDVALRCDPISGHVSLYWYRQALGQGPEFLTYFNYEAQQDKSGLPNDRFSAERPEGSISTLTIQRTEQRDSAMYRCASRQLAGDADTQYFGPGTRLTVL.

The genes are TRBV3-1 (or the pseudogene TRBV3-2) and TRBJ2-7; possible D gene TRBD2, 5 bases. This CDR3 comprises 14 residues. V lost 2 bases to trimming and J lost 2 bases, with 10 bases between them. CDR1 and CDR2 (germline): LGHDT, YNNKEL (reference sequence). The CDR3 here is CASSQLSGTYEQYF. CDR3 in DNA: TGTGCCAGCAGCCAACTGTCGGGGACCTACGAGCAGTACTTC.

The V gene is TRBV4-1, the J gene TRBJ1-3, with TRBD1 matching 7 bases. Germline values: CDR1 MGHRA, CDR2 YSYEKL. Losses at the gene ends were 0 bases for V and 5 bases for J; bases not matched to a gene: 4. CDR3 length equals 15 residues. The chain's CDR3 is CASSQEATGRNTIYF. CDR3 bases: TGCGCCAGCAGCCAAGAGGCGACAGGGCGAAACACCATATATTTT.

This rearrangement joins TRBV5-1 to TRBJ1-3; 8 nucleotides line up with TRBD1. The germline V gene has CDR1 SGHRS and CDR2 YFSETQ. The CDR3 contains 19 residues. With V trimmed by 2 bases and J by 4 bases, 17 bases remained unmatched. The CDR3 loop reads CASSFFSGQGVSAGNTIYF. In DNA, the CDR3 is TGCGCCAGCAGCTTTTTCTCTGGACAGGGAGTCTCGGCGGGAAACACCATATATTTT. Based on the CDR3 plus reference TRBV5-1 and TRBJ1-3, the full variable domain is KAGVTQTPRYLIKTRGQQVTLSCSPISGHRSVSWYQQTPGQGLQFLFEYFSETQRNKGNFPGRFSGRQFSNSRSEMNVSTLELGDSALYLCASSFFSGQGVSAGNTIYFGEGSWLTVV.

The CDR3 DNA reads as TGCAGCGTTCAGACCGGGACAGGGAATGAAAAACTGTTTTTT. Protein: CSVQTGTGNEKLFF. The chain joins TRBV29-1 to TRBJ1-4; 9 nucleotides match TRBD1. The CDR3 has 14 amino acids. The ends lost 5 bases at V and 5 bases at J; junction bases unmatched: 6. The germline CDR1 and CDR2 sequences are SQVTM and ANQGSEA.